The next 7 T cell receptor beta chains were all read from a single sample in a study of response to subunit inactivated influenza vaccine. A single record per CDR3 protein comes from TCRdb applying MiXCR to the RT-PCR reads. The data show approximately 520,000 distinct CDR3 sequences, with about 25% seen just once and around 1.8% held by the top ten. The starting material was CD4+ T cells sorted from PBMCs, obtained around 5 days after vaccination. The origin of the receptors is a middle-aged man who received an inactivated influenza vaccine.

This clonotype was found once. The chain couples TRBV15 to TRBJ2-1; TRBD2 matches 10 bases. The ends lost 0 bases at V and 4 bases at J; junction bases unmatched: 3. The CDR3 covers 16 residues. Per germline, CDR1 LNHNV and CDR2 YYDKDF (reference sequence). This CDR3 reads CATSRDTSGVYNEQFF. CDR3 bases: TGTGCCACCAGCAGAGACACTAGCGGGGTTTACAATGAGCAGTTCTTC.

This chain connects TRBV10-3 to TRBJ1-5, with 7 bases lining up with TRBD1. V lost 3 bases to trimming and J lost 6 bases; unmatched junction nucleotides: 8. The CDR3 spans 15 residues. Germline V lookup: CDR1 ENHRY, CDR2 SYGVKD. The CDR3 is CAISDQGGTGQPQHF. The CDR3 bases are TGTGCCATCAGTGATCAGGGGGGGACGGGTCAGCCCCAGCATTTT.

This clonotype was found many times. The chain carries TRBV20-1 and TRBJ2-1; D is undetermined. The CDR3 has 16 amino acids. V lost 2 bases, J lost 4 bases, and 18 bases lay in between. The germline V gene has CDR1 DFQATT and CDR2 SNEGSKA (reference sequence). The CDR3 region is CSARPVGSQAYNEQFF. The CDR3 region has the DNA TGCAGTGCTAGACCCGTGGGCTCCCAGGCTTACAATGAGCAGTTCTTC.

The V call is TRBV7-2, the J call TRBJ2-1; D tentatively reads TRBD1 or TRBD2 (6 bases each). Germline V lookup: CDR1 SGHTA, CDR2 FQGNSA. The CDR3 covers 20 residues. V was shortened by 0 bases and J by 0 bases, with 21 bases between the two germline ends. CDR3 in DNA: TGTGCCAGCAGCTTAGCTGGCATCGTTCGGGGGCCCAGCTCCTACAATGAGCAGTTCTTC. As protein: CASSLAGIVRGPSSYNEQFF.

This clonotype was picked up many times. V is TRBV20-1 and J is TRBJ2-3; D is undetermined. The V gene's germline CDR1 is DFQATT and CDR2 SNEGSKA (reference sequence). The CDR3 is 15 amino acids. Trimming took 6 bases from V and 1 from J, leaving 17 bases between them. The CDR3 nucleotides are TGCAGTGCCACGGCCGTGAGACGGGGCACAGATACGCAGTATTTT. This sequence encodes CSATAVRRGTDTQYF.

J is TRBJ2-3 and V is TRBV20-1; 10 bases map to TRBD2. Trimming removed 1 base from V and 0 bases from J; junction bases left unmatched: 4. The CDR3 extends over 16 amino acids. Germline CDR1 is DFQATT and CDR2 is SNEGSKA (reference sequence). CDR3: CSARVASGSSTDTQYF. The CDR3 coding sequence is TGCAGTGCTAGAGTCGCTAGCGGGAGCAGCACAGATACGCAGTATTTT.

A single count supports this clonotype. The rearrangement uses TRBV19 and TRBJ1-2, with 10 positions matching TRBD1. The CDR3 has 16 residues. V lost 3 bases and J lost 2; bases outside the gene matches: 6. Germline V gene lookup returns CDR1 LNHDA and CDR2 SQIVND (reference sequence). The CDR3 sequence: CASSILPGQGNYGYTF. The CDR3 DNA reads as TGTGCCAGTAGTATCCTTCCGGGACAGGGGAACTATGGCTACACCTTC.